A selection of T cell receptor beta chains follows, all from one sample in a study of blood T cells in healthy people across ages. TCRdb independently ran MiXCR on the 5' RACE reads; one entry per CDR3 protein. The sample has 1.5 million or so distinct CDR3 sequences; 35% to 45% are singletons. The specimen was blood. These TCRs come from a woman between 18 and 30 years old in good health. Each CDR3 is given with its conserved first and last residue. The order of the fields is V gene, D gene, clone size, J gene, CDR3 length, CDR3 DNA, CDR3 protein. D genes are given only for firm matches. Part of the rows lack a size; the others show once, few, many or a class for expanded clones.

TRBV20-1	TRBD2	.	TRBJ2-2	14	TGCAGTGCTAGGCTAGCGGGAAGAAGCGGGGAGCTGTTTTTT	CSARLAGRSGELFF
TRBV12-5	TRBD1	.	TRBJ2-7	17	TGTGCTAGTGGTTTGCGACTTGACAGGGGTTCCTACAATGAGCAGTACTTC	CASGLRLDRGSYNEQYF
TRBV20-1	.	.	TRBJ1-2	12	TGCAGTGTTGCACTGGGGGACCATGGCTACACCTTC	CSVALGDHGYTF
TRBV3-1	TRBD1	few	TRBJ1-5	14	TGTGCCAGCAGCGATGGGACAGGGTATCGGCCCCAGCATTTT	CASSDGTGYRPQHF
TRBV24-1	.	.	TRBJ1-2	12	TGTGCCACCAGTAATGGAAGCTATGGCTACACCTTC	CATSNGSYGYTF
TRBV20-1	TRBD1	once	TRBJ2-5	15	TGCAGTGCAAACCCGCCAGGGACAGGTCGAGAGACCCAGTACTTC	CSANPPGTGRETQYF
TRBV20-1	.	.	TRBJ2-5	12	TGCAGTGCCGGACCCGGGAACAATGAGCAGTACTTC	CSAGPGNNEQYF
TRBV3-1	TRBD1	few	TRBJ1-1	15	TGTGCCAGCAGCCCATACGGACAGGGAAACACTGAAGCTTTCTTT	CASSPYGQGNTEAFF
TRBV20-1	TRBD2	.	TRBJ2-1	16	TGCAGTGCCCGTACTAGCGGGGGGGCCTCCTACAATGAGCAGTTCTTC	CSARTSGGASYNEQFF
TRBV4-1	TRBD1	few	TRBJ2-3	14	TGCGCCAGCAGCCATGAAGGACAGGGGAATACGCAGTATTTT	CASSHEGQGNTQYF
TRBV5-1	TRBD1	once	TRBJ1-4	18	TGCGCCAGCAGCTCTTCAGGGGGCTCCACCTCTCCTAATGAAAAACTGTTTTTT	CASSSSGGSTSPNEKLFF
TRBV5-1	.	.	TRBJ1-2	13	TGCGCCAGCAGCTCGATATTGGGGCGTGGCCACACCTTC	CASSSILGRGHTF
TRBV3-1	.	few	TRBJ2-7	15	TGTGCCAGCAGCCAAGATTGGGGTAGCCCCTACGAGCAGTACTTC	CASSQDWGSPYEQYF